These 4 T cell receptor beta chains were sequenced from one sample in a study of blood T cell repertoires in COVID-19. Only in-frame clones appear in the TCRdb table, and some are missing; sequencing was by immunoSEQ multiplex PCR. The sample includes 100,000 to 120,000 clones, 82% of them seen just once. Sequencing used peripheral blood. The receptors come from a woman of 80 years or more with acute or convalescent COVID-19.

This sequence joins TRBV12-5 and TRBJ2-3; 8 bases line up with TRBD2. Trimming took 6 bases from V and 0 from J; bases not matched to a gene: 11. CDR1 and CDR2 (germline): LGHNT, FRNRAP. CDR3 length: 17 amino acids. CDR3 residues: CASGRNWASGSTDTQYF. The CDR3, as DNA: TGTGCTAGTGGCAGAAATTGGGCTAGCGGGAGCACAGATACGCAGTATTTT.

J is TRBJ2-1 and V is TRBV2, with 10 bases lining up with TRBD2. The CDR3 spans 17 residues. The germline V gene encodes CDR1 SNHLY and CDR2 FYNNEI. V gave up 5 bases and J gave up 0 bases; unmatched junction bases: 7. In DNA form, the CDR3 reads TGTGCCAGCAGTTCCTCCGGGACTAGCGCCTCCTACAATGAGCAGTTCTTC. This translates into CASSSSGTSASYNEQFF.

This sequence joins TRBV6-6 and TRBJ2-5, with 7 bases that match TRBD1. Germline lookup yields CDR1 MNHNY and CDR2 SVGAGI (reference sequence). V lost 4 bases to trimming and J lost 6 bases; unmatched junction nucleotides: 5. The CDR3 runs to 13 residues. The CDR3 sequence: CASSFGQEQTQYF. The DNA for the CDR3 is TGTGCCAGCAGTTTTGGACAGGAACAGACCCAGTACTTC.

This rearrangement joins TRBV9 to TRBJ2-2; D is uncertain. This CDR3 has 13 residues. Per the germline V gene, CDR1 is SGDLS and CDR2 is YYNGEE. Trimming removed 3 bases at V and 1 base at J, with 4 bases between. The CDR3 reads CASSALNTGELFF. CDR3 coding DNA: TGTGCCAGCAGCGCCCTGAACACCGGGGAGCTGTTTTTT.